The 26 T cell receptor beta chains presented below share a single source sample, sequenced in a study of T cell repertoires in cytomegalovirus infection. One entry per CDR3 protein results from TCRdb running MiXCR on the reads. This sample has a few hundred thousand distinct CDR3 sequences, with about 25% found just once. The sequenced material came from PBMCs. All receptors derive from a human donor in good health (CMV status not recorded). Some clones in this sample may be carry-over from other donors' samples.

The chain combines TRBV6-5 with TRBJ2-1; no clear D. V was pared by 6 bases and J by 4 bases, with 10 bases between. The CDR3 covers 13 residues. Germline CDR1 is MNHEY and CDR2 is SVGAGI. CDR3 nucleotides: TGTGCCAGCAGCCGCCACCTATACAATGAGCAGTTCTTC. Its protein product is CASSRHLYNEQFF.

The chain carries TRBV20-1 and TRBJ2-4; tentative D call: TRBD2 (6 bases). The CDR3 is 13 residues long. The germline gives CDR1 DFQATT, CDR2 SNEGSKA (reference sequence). Trimming took off 4 bases at V and 2 bases at J, with 9 bases between the two ends. CDR3 sequence: CSATGGSKNIQYF. The CDR3 region has the DNA TGCAGTGCTACCGGGGGATCCAAAAACATTCAGTACTTC.

This clonotype was observed a single time. The chain links TRBV29-1 to TRBJ2-7; possible D gene TRBD2, 5 bases. V lost 6 bases and J 2 bases, leaving 8 bases between the germline ends. CDR1 and CDR2 from the germline V gene are SQVTM and ANQGSEA. This CDR3 is built from 11 residues. The CDR3 loop is CSVLAAYEQYF. The CDR3 region has the DNA TGCAGCGTCCTAGCAGCCTACGAGCAGTACTTC.

In the case of this clonotype: It may be a read error: a sequence one base away is much more abundant. The V gene is TRBV6-6, the J gene TRBJ2-5, with D possibly TRBD1 on 5 matching bases. Trimming left V 8 bases short and J 5 bases short, with 15 bases between. This CDR3 comprises 13 residues. Per germline, CDR1 MNHNY and CDR2 SVGAGI (reference sequence). The DNA for the CDR3 is TGTGCCAGCCCCAGGGTTGCGCCGGAGACCCAGTACTTC. Protein product: CASPRVAPETQYF.

This clonotype was picked up many times. The chain is built from TRBV7-2 and TRBJ2-5, with TRBD2 matching over 15 bases. The J segment lost 4 bases and the V segment lost 0 bases, leaving 6 bases of the junction unmatched. This CDR3 contains 18 residues. Germline V lookup: CDR1 SGHTA, CDR2 FQGNSA. The CDR3 bases are TGTGCCAGCAGCTTAGCTTCCGGGACTAGCGGGAGGCGAGAGACCCAGTACTTC. Its translation: CASSLASGTSGRRETQYF. Filled out from reference TRBV7-2 and TRBJ2-5, the complete variable domain reads GAGVSQSPSNKVTEKGKDVELRCDPISGHTALYWYRQSLGQGLEFLIYFQGNSAPDKSGLPSDRFSAERTGGSVSTLTIQRTQQEDSAVYLCASSLASGTSGRRETQYFGPGTRLLVL.

This clonotype was detected a few times. The V call is TRBV15, the J call TRBJ1-5; D is unresolved. The V and J ends lost 0 bases and 1 base respectively, with 10 bases between them. CDR3 length equals 16 residues. CDR1 is LNHNV, CDR2 YYDKDF, per germline (reference sequence). The CDR3 sequence is CATSRDRGGSNQPQHF. The CDR3 coding sequence is TGTGCCACCAGCAGAGATCGGGGAGGGAGCAATCAGCCCCAGCATTTT.

This clonotype was recorded a few times. The CDR3 DNA reads TGTGCCAGCAGCCCAGTAACAGGGGGCCTTGAGCAGTTCTTC. It specifies CASSPVTGGLEQFF. V is TRBV7-2 and J is TRBJ2-1; TRBD1 agrees at 9 bases. V lost 5 bases to trimming and J lost 9 bases; unmatched junction nucleotides: 8. Per germline, CDR1 SGHTA and CDR2 FQGNSA. CDR3 size: 14 residues.

The V call is TRBV12-3 or TRBV12-4, the J call TRBJ1-5; 9 bases map to TRBD1. J lost 6 bases, V lost 6 bases, and 9 bases had no gene match. The CDR3 is 15 residues long. In DNA, the CDR3 is TGTGCCAGCAGGATGGGACAGGGTTTAAGTCAGCCCCAGCATTTT. This codes for CASRMGQGLSQPQHF.

There are many counts of this clonotype. J is TRBJ2-1 and V is TRBV7-2, with 12 bases identical to TRBD2. CDR3 length: 15 residues. V was clipped by 1 base and J by 8 bases; unmatched bases: 3. Germline V gene sequence: CDR1 SGHTA, CDR2 FQGNSA. The CDR3 bases are TGTGCCAGCAGCTTAGTGGGACTAGCGGGCGATGAGCAGTTCTTC. Translated: CASSLVGLAGDEQFF.

The rearrangement joins TRBV4-1 to TRBJ2-3, with no clear D. The V end lost 1 base, the J end lost 4 bases, and 9 bases lay between the germline ends. There are 14 residues in the CDR3. Germline values: CDR1 MGHRA, CDR2 YSYEKL. This CDR3 reads CASSQVTVPDTQYF. CDR3 sequence (DNA): TGCGCCAGCAGCCAAGTTACGGTCCCAGATACGCAGTATTTT.

In the case of this clonotype: This could be a read error, since a much larger clone is one nucleotide away. The J gene is TRBJ2-7, the V gene TRBV7-2, with 7 positions matching TRBD1. The CDR3 length is 14 residues. The junction had 10 bases not matched to a gene; V was cut back by 5 bases and J by 6 bases. Germline V gene data show CDR1 as SGHTA and CDR2 as FQGNSA. The CDR3 sequence: CASSVRQGVREQYF. The CDR3 bases are TGTGCCAGCAGCGTGAGACAGGGTGTTCGCGAGCAGTACTTC. Complete variable domain (other parts from reference TRBV7-2 and TRBJ2-7): GAGVSQSPSNKVTEKGKDVELRCDPISGHTALYWYRQSLGQGLEFLIYFQGNSAPDKSGLPSDRFSAERTGGSVSTLTIQRTQQEDSAVYLCASSVRQGVREQYFGPGTRLTVT.

This clonotype was found a few times. The chain uses TRBV7-6 and TRBJ2-3, with D possibly TRBD2 on 5 matching bases. V lost 5 bases and J lost 6, with 18 bases in between. From germline, CDR1 is SGHVS and CDR2 FNYEAQ. CDR3 size: 15 residues. The DNA of the CDR3 is TGTGCCAGCAGCCCTATACTAGGGCTTCCGGATACGCAGTATTTT. Protein product: CASSPILGLPDTQYF.

The genes are TRBV20-1 and TRBJ2-1, with TRBD2 identical over 9 bases. The germline V gene has CDR1 DFQATT and CDR2 SNEGSKA (reference sequence). Losses at the gene ends were 0 bases for V and 4 bases for J; bases not matched to a gene: 10. This CDR3 has 17 amino acids. CDR3 sequence (DNA): TGCAGTGCTAGAGATCCCCTACTAGCGGGCTTATACAATGAGCAGTTCTTC. Its protein is CSARDPLLAGLYNEQFF.

The gene calls are TRBV7-2 and TRBJ1-1; D unresolved. The V and J ends lost 1 base and 0 bases respectively, with 6 bases between them. The germline gives CDR1 SGHTA, CDR2 FQGNSA. CDR3 length: 14 amino acids. The CDR3 loop reads CASSLVYLNTEAFF. DNA for the CDR3: TGTGCCAGCAGCTTAGTTTACCTGAACACTGAAGCTTTCTTT. The full variable domain, completed using reference TRBV7-2 and TRBJ1-1, is GAGVSQSPSNKVTEKGKDVELRCDPISGHTALYWYRQSLGQGLEFLIYFQGNSAPDKSGLPSDRFSAERTGGSVSTLTIQRTQQEDSAVYLCASSLVYLNTEAFFGQGTRLTVV.

The chain is built from TRBV6-5 and TRBJ2-6; D gene uncertain. CDR1 MNHEY and CDR2 SVGAGI come from the germline V gene. The CDR3 covers 13 residues. Trimming cost V 2 bases and J 11 bases, with 10 bases left between them. The CDR3 region is CASSYRLADVLTF. The CDR3 coding sequence is TGTGCCAGCAGTTACCGACTCGCTGACGTCCTGACTTTC.

This clonotype was seen more than once but under ten times. The CDR3 spells CASQTSGRAIGELFF. As DNA, the CDR3 is TGTGCCAGCCAGACTAGCGGGAGGGCCATCGGGGAGCTGTTTTTT. The chain has TRBV2 and TRBJ2-2, with 14 nucleotides matching TRBD2. The CDR3 spans 15 residues. Germline V gives CDR1 SNHLY, CDR2 FYNNEI. With 8 bases clipped from V and 7 bases from J, the junction kept 6 bases outside the gene matches.

This clonotype was seen many times. The gene calls are TRBV7-2 and TRBJ1-2; D not resolved. The CDR3 sequence is 12 residues long. Germline V gene data show CDR1 as SGHTA and CDR2 as FQGNSA. V was pared by 5 bases and J by 3 bases, with 7 bases between. Here the CDR3 DNA reads TGTGCCAGCAGCATAATGGACTATGGCTACACCTTC. Its protein is CASSIMDYGYTF.

V gene TRBV7-4 combines with J gene TRBJ2-2; weak D call: TRBD2 (5 bases). This CDR3 is built from 18 residues. Trimming took off 7 bases at V and 3 bases at J, with 24 bases between the two ends. Germline CDR1 is SGHVT and CDR2 is SQSDAQ. The CDR3 bases are TGTGCCAGCATCTCCCCCCCCCGGGAAAGCGGTTACACCGGGGAGCTGTTTTTT. As protein: CASISPPRESGYTGELFF.

The chain recombines TRBV3-1 with TRBJ1-2; 11 positions match TRBD1. The CDR3 loop spans 15 amino acids. CDR1 and CDR2 from the germline V gene are LGHDT and YNNKEL (reference sequence). With 5 bases clipped from V and 8 bases from J, the junction kept 10 bases outside the gene matches. The CDR3 sequence is CASSFRTGGARGYTF. CDR3 sequence (DNA): TGTGCCAGCAGCTTTCGGACAGGGGGCGCGAGAGGCTACACCTTC.

The sample holds many counts of this clonotype. V and J are TRBV7-3 and TRBJ2-1; 9 nucleotides line up with TRBD2. Germline V gives CDR1 SGHTA, CDR2 FQGTGA. V lost 4 bases to trimming and J lost 6 bases; unmatched junction nucleotides: 10. The CDR3 loop spans 16 amino acids. The CDR3 nucleotides are TGTGCCAGCAGCTACGTAGCGGGAGCCCAGGTCAATGAGCAGTTCTTC. This sequence encodes CASSYVAGAQVNEQFF.

In this sample, this clonotype turned up many times. The chain has TRBV7-2 and TRBJ2-3, with D perhaps given as TRBD1 or TRBD2 (6 bases each). There are 12 residues in the CDR3. Germline V CDR1 and CDR2: SGHTA, FQGNSA. Trimming took 5 bases from V and 10 from J, leaving 13 bases between them. CDR3 sequence (DNA): TGTGCCAGCAGCCCAGGAGGGGGAGCGCAGTATTTT. It yields the protein CASSPGGGAQYF. Complete variable domain (other parts from reference TRBV7-2 and TRBJ2-3): GAGVSQSPSNKVTEKGKDVELRCDPISGHTALYWYRQSLGQGLEFLIYFQGNSAPDKSGLPSDRFSAERTGGSVSTLTIQRTQQEDSAVYLCASSPGGGAQYFGPGTRLTVL.

This clonotype was observed at least ten times. V is TRBV7-2 and J is TRBJ1-2; perhaps TRBD1 as D (5 bases). The germline V gene has CDR1 SGHTA and CDR2 FQGNSA. V lost 1 base, J lost 4 bases, and 16 bases lay in between. CDR3 length: 16 amino acids. The CDR3 DNA is TGTGCCAGCAGCTTAGGGATGAGCCAGGGTGCCTATGGCTACACCTTC. Its protein product is CASSLGMSQGAYGYTF. Full variable domain (remainder filled in from reference TRBV7-2 and TRBJ1-2): GAGVSQSPSNKVTEKGKDVELRCDPISGHTALYWYRQSLGQGLEFLIYFQGNSAPDKSGLPSDRFSAERTGGSVSTLTIQRTQQEDSAVYLCASSLGMSQGAYGYTFGSGTRLTVV.

About this clonotype itself: A read error may account for a junction end that differs from germline. The chain carries TRBV20-1 and TRBJ1-1, with 11 bases fitting TRBD1. CDR3 length: 15 amino acids. The germline V gene encodes CDR1 DFQATT and CDR2 SNEGSKA (reference sequence). CDR3 region: CSATQGQGAGTEAFF. In nucleotides, the CDR3 is TGCAGCGCTACGCAAGGACAGGGGGCGGGGACTGAAGCTTTCTTT.

This rearrangement joins TRBV7-9 to TRBJ2-7; 8 nucleotides match TRBD2. The CDR3 runs to 16 residues. Germline V gene sequence: CDR1 SEHNR, CDR2 FQNEAQ (reference sequence). J lost 0 bases, V lost 11 bases, and 15 bases had no gene match. The DNA for the CDR3 is TGTGCCTGTTCCGATCTAGAGCGGGGGAGCTCCTACGAGCAGTACTTC. Translating it yields CACSDLERGSSYEQYF.

This clonotype was counted ten times or more. The chain carries TRBV19 and TRBJ2-5, with 7 bases fitting TRBD1. With V trimmed by 4 bases and J by 5 bases, 10 bases remained unmatched. The CDR3 covers 15 residues. Per the germline V gene, CDR1 is LNHDA and CDR2 is SQIVND (reference sequence). The CDR3 protein is CASSRQGLNGETQYF. Written as DNA, the CDR3 is TGTGCCAGTAGTAGACAGGGTCTAAACGGGGAGACCCAGTACTTC.

V gene TRBV14 combines with J gene TRBJ2-1; 11 bases are shared with TRBD2. The CDR3 consists of 16 residues. After removal of 1 base from V and 7 bases from J, the junction contained 6 bases not matched to a gene. Germline lookup yields CDR1 SGHDN and CDR2 FVKESK. The CDR3 loop reads CASSQAATSGTNEQFF. DNA for the CDR3: TGTGCCAGCAGCCAAGCGGCGACTAGCGGGACTAATGAGCAGTTCTTC.